These 9 T cell receptor beta chains came from one sample sequenced in a study of blood T cell repertoires in COVID-19 (dated by TCRdb to about 2020). Preparation of the library involved the immunoSEQ multiplex PCR assay. TCRdb carries this immuneACCESS record with in-frame sequences only. Its versions omit some clonotypes, under half of them owing to an unresolved V gene in the studies checked, with the rest unexplained. For this sample there are just over 150,000 clones; roughly 90% appear just once. In total, the top ten clones hold approximately 4.8% of the sample. The sample taken for sequencing was peripheral blood. The receptor set was obtained from a man aged 25-45 years with COVID-19, enrolled during active disease.

The rearrangement uses TRBV2 and TRBJ1-2; tentatively, D is TRBD1 (5 bases). The CDR3 length is 14 residues. Germline assignment: CDR1 SNHLY and CDR2 FYNNEI. The V end was cut by 5 bases, the J end by 5 bases, with 15 bases between. The CDR3 DNA is TGTGCCAGCAGTAGACAGAGCTCTGAGTATGGCTACACCTTC. It translates to CASSRQSSEYGYTF.

The rearrangement uses TRBV6-2 or TRBV6-3 and TRBJ2-2; the match to TRBD1 covers 9 bases. Germline lookup yields CDR1 MNHEY and CDR2 SVGEGT. The CDR3 covers 17 residues. V lost 4 bases, J lost 0 bases, and 6 bases stayed unmatched. CDR3 DNA sequence: TGTGCCAGCAGTTCGAGACAGGGGGTCGCGAACACCGGGGAGCTGTTTTTT. This translates into CASSSRQGVANTGELFF.

The chain links TRBV5-1 to TRBJ2-2; 8 nucleotides line up with TRBD2. V lost 3 bases to trimming and J lost 4 bases; unmatched junction nucleotides: 5. Germline V gene sequence: CDR1 SGHRS, CDR2 YFSETQ. The CDR3 extends over 15 amino acids. CDR3 residues: CASSSGGGPTGELFF. As DNA, the CDR3 is TGCGCCAGCAGCTCAGGCGGGGGGCCCACCGGGGAGCTGTTTTTT.

V and J are TRBV6-6 and TRBJ2-2; 13 bases are a match to TRBD2. V was pared by 6 bases and J by 6 bases, with 13 bases of the junction left unmatched. This CDR3 has 18 residues. Germline CDR1 is MNHNY and CDR2 is SVGAGI (reference sequence). The CDR3 protein is CASSRTWTSGSRAGELFF. The DNA for the CDR3 is TGTGCCAGCAGCCGAACCTGGACTAGCGGGAGTCGGGCCGGGGAGCTGTTTTTT.

The V call is TRBV9, the J call TRBJ2-1; 11 bases match TRBD2. From germline, CDR1 is SGDLS and CDR2 YYNGEE. V lost 4 bases and J lost 2; bases outside the gene matches: 8. CDR3 length: 17 residues. CDR3 bases: TGTGCCAGCAGCTCCCCCGGGACTAGCGGTACCTACAATGAGCAGTTCTTC. Translated: CASSSPGTSGTYNEQFF. The entire variable domain, with the rest obtained from reference TRBV9 and TRBJ2-1, is as follows: DSGVTQTPKHLITATGQRVTLRCSPRSGDLSVYWYQQSLDQGLQFLIQYYNGEERAKGNILERFSAQQFPDLHSELNLSSLELGDSALYFCASSSPGTSGTYNEQFFGPGTRLTVL.

The chain uses TRBV7-2 and TRBJ2-5; the D gene is possibly TRBD1 (5 bases). V was clipped by 1 base and J by 5 bases, with 11 bases between them. Germline CDR1 SGHTA, CDR2 FQGNSA. The CDR3 is made up of 14 amino acids. The CDR3 DNA sequence: TGTGCCAGCAGCTTAGAGTCGCAGGGTGAGACCCAGTACTTC. It encodes CASSLESQGETQYF.

CDR3 nucleotides: TGTGCCAGCAGCTTAGATGCGAATCAGCCCCAGCATTTT. Encoded protein: CASSLDANQPQHF. The chain has TRBV7-2 and TRBJ1-5; D gene unclear. Trimming took off 1 base at V and 4 bases at J, with 5 bases between the two ends. The CDR3 has 13 residues. The germline V gene encodes CDR1 SGHTA and CDR2 FQGNSA.

The chain combines TRBV24-1 with TRBJ2-7; 8 bases are shared with TRBD1. Germline loops: CDR1 KGHDR, CDR2 SFDVKD. Germline trimming cut 2 bases from V and 6 bases from J; bases unmatched to any gene: 2. The CDR3 has 13 residues. CDR3 in amino acids: CATSDSGQGEQYF. The CDR3, as DNA: TGTGCCACCAGTGATTCCGGACAGGGCGAGCAGTACTTC.

The CDR3 region is CASSPSGAGMGRTEAFF. Written as DNA, the CDR3 is TGTGCCAGCAGCCCTAGTGGGGCAGGGATGGGAAGGACTGAAGCTTTCTTT. The rearrangement links TRBV7-9 to TRBJ1-1; TRBD1 is a possible D gene (5 bases). The CDR3 contains 17 residues. V was trimmed by 5 bases and J by 5 bases, leaving 24 bases between them. Germline V gene lookup returns CDR1 SEHNR and CDR2 FQNEAQ (reference sequence).